A selection of T cell receptor beta chains follows, all from one sample in a study of OX40 agonist ivuxolimab in advanced cancers. Here immunoSEQ multiplex PCR was the method, and the copy in TCRdb shows in-frame clones only, minus some. The data contain about 48,000 clones, approximately 90% of them singletons. The material sequenced was CD4+ or CD8+ T cells sorted from blood, taken in a trial of the OX40 agonist ivuxolimab. These receptor sequences come from an adult with an advanced solid tumor such as melanoma, head and neck, liver or kidney cancer. Both conserved end residues are part of each CDR3. D genes are given only for firm matches. Only some rows state a clone size, as once, few, many or a class for expanded clones.

len,v_gene,d_gene,abundance,j_gene,CDR3aa,CDR3nt
13,TRBV28,.,.,TRBJ2-7,CASKGGGPYEQYF,TGTGCCAGCAAAGGGGGAGGTCCCTACGAGCAGTACTTC
14,TRBV19,TRBD2,.,TRBJ2-2,CASRGLANTGELFF,TGTGCCAGTAGGGGACTAGCTAACACCGGGGAGCTGTTTTTT
13,TRBV29-1,TRBD2,.,TRBJ2-2,CSVFVAGAGELFF,TGCAGCGTTTTTGTAGCGGGCGCCGGGGAGCTGTTTTTT
14,TRBV7-2,.,.,TRBJ1-4,CASSFTPSNEKLFF,TGTGCCAGCAGCTTTACTCCCTCCAATGAAAAACTGTTTTTT
14,TRBV29-1,TRBD2,.,TRBJ2-3,CSVVTSGNTDTQYF,TGCAGCGTTGTAACTAGCGGGAACACAGATACGCAGTATTTT
14,TRBV28,TRBD1,once,TRBJ1-1,CASSLKEGASEAFF,TGTGCCAGCAGTTTAAAGGAGGGGGCGTCTGAAGCTTTCTTT
15,TRBV6-5,TRBD2,.,TRBJ2-3,CASSARGLSTDTQYF,TGTGCCAGCAGCGCGCGGGGGTTAAGCACAGATACGCAGTATTTT
16,TRBV21-1,.,.,TRBJ2-2,CASSKARTGNSGELFF,TGTGCCAGCAGCAAAGCTAGGACAGGTAATAGCGGGGAGCTGTTTTTT
18,TRBV28,TRBD1,.,TRBJ2-7,CASQSLLTRGAGGNEQYF,TGTGCCAGCCAGTCCCTTTTAACCCGTGGGGCAGGGGGCAACGAGCAGTACTTC
13,TRBV29-1,.,few,TRBJ2-5,CSVEGTSQETQYF,TGCAGCGTTGAAGGGACATCCCAAGAGACCCAGTACTTC
13,TRBV5-1,.,.,TRBJ2-7,CASSLLTGVEQYF,TGCGCCAGCAGCTTACTAACGGGGGTCGAGCAGTACTTC
14,TRBV5-6,TRBD2,.,TRBJ2-6,CASRGRAGANVLTF,TGTGCCAGCAGGGGGAGGGCTGGGGCCAACGTCCTGACTTTC
15,TRBV9,.,.,TRBJ2-2,CASSVSTPGTGELFF,TGTGCCAGCAGCGTTTCGACCCCGGGAACCGGGGAGCTGTTTTTT
15,TRBV30,TRBD2,.,TRBJ2-3,CAWKPGLARGDTQYF,TGTGCCTGGAAGCCGGGACTAGCGAGGGGAGATACGCAGTATTTT
15,TRBV4-3,.,.,TRBJ2-7,CASSLSPGASYEQYF,TGCGCCAGCAGCCTAAGTCCGGGGGCATCCTACGAGCAGTACTTC
12,TRBV30,.,.,TRBJ1-3,CAWRLDSLTIYF,TGTGCCTGGAGGTTAGATTCCCTCACCATATATTTT
15,TRBV4-2,.,.,TRBJ1-1,CASSPIGQMNTEAFF,TGTGCCAGCAGCCCAATCGGACAGATGAACACTGAAGCTTTCTTT
13,TRBV29-1,.,once,TRBJ2-3,CSVERASTDTQYF,TGCAGCGTTGAGAGGGCCAGCACAGATACGCAGTATTTT
15,TRBV7-3,TRBD2,once,TRBJ2-2,CASSSGTRGTGELFF,TGTGCCAGCAGCTCCGGGACTAGGGGAACCGGGGAGCTGTTTTTT
14,TRBV30,.,.,TRBJ1-3,CAWSARGSGNTIYF,TGTGCCTGGAGTGCTAGGGGTTCTGGAAACACCATATATTTT
15,TRBV7-8,.,.,TRBJ2-1,CASSLALGTYNEQFF,TGTGCCAGCAGCTTAGCGCTAGGGACCTACAATGAGCAGTTCTTC
15,TRBV7-2,.,.,TRBJ2-2,CASSPSQGNTGELFF,TGTGCCAGCAGCCCCTCACAGGGTAACACCGGGGAGCTGTTTTTT
16,TRBV21-1,.,.,TRBJ2-7,CASSKAARPHNYEQYF,TGTGCCAGCAGCAAAGCCGCCAGACCTCATAACTACGAGCAGTACTTC
13,TRBV6-5,.,.,TRBJ2-3,CASSVEKGDTQYF,TGTGCCAGCTCGGTCGAGAAGGGAGATACGCAGTATTTT